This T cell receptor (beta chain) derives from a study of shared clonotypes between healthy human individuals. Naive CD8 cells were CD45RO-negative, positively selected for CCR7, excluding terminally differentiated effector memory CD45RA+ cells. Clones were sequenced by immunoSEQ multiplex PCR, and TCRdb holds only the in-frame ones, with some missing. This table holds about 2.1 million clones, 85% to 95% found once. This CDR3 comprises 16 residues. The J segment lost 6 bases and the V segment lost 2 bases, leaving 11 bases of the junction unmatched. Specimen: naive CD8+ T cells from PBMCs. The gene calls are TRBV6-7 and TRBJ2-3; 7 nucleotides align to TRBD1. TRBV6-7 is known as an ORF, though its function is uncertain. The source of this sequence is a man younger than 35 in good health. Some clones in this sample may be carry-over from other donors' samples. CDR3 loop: CASSYLQGMRADTQYF. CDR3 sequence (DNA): TGTGCCAGCAGTTACCTACAGGGGATGAGGGCTGATACGCAGTATTTT.